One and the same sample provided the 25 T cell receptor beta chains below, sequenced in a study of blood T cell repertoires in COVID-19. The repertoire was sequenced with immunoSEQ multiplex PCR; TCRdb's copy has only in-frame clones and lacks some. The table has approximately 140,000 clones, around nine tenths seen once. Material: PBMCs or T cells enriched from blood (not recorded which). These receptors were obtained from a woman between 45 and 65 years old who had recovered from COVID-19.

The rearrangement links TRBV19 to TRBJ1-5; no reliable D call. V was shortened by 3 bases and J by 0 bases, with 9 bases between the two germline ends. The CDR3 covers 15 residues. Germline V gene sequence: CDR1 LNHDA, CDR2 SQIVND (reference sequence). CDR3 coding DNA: TGTGCCAGTAGTATTTCAGGAAGTAGCAATCAGCCCCAGCATTTT. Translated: CASSISGSSNQPQHF.

The CDR3 is CASSVVGGGPTDTQYF. The CDR3 coding sequence is TGTGCCAGCAGCGTAGTTGGCGGGGGGCCCACAGATACGCAGTATTTT. The rearrangement joins TRBV9 to TRBJ2-3; 8 bases map to TRBD2. Germline V gene sequence: CDR1 SGDLS, CDR2 YYNGEE. The CDR3 runs 16 residues. J gave up 2 bases and V 0 bases, and 5 bases lay outside the gene matches.

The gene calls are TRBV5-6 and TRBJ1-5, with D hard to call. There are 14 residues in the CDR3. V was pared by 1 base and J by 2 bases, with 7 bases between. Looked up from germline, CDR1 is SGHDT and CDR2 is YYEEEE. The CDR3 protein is CASSLLAGNQPQHF. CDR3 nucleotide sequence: TGTGCCAGCAGCTTGTTGGCAGGCAATCAGCCCCAGCATTTT.

CDR3 sequence (DNA): TGTGCCAGCAGCCTGGGGGTTGCGGGGCATTACACAGATACGCAGTATTTT. As protein: CASSLGVAGHYTDTQYF. The chain recombines TRBV9 with TRBJ2-3; perhaps TRBD2 as D (6 bases). Trimming shortened V by 4 bases and J by 2 bases, and 20 bases separated the two germline ends. The CDR3 is made up of 17 amino acids. Germline loops: CDR1 SGDLS, CDR2 YYNGEE.

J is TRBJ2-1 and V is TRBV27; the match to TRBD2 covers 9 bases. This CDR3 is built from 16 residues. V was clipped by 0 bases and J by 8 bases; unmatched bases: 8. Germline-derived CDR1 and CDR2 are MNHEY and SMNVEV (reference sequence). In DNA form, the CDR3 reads TGTGCCAGCAGTTTATCTAGGCCTAGCGGGGAACATGAGCAGTTCTTC. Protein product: CASSLSRPSGEHEQFF.

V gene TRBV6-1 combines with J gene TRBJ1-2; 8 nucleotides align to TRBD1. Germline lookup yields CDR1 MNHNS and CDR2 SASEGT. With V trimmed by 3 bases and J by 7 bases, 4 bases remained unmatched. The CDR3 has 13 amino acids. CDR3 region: CASSEKDRGGYTF. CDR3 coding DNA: TGTGCCAGCAGTGAGAAAGACAGGGGTGGCTACACCTTC.

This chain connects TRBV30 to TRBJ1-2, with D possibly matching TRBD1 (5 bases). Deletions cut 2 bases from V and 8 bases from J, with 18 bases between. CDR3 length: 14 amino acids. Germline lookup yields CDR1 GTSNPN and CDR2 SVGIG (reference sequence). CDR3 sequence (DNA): TGTGCCTGGAGTTTACTCCTCAGGGCAGGGGGCTACACCTTC. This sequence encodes CAWSLLLRAGGYTF. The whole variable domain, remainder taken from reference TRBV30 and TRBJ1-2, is SQTIHQWPATLVQPVGSPLSLECTVEGTSNPNLYWYRQAAGRGLQLLFYSVGIGQISSEVPQNLSASRPQDRQFILSSKKLLLSDSGFYLCAWSLLLRAGGYTFGSGTRLTVV.

This chain's CDR3 is CASSSGLLNEKLFF. The CDR3 DNA sequence: TGTGCCAGTAGTTCAGGCCTCCTTAATGAAAAACTGTTTTTT. The gene calls are TRBV19 and TRBJ1-4; D is undetermined. The germline V gene encodes CDR1 LNHDA and CDR2 SQIVND (reference sequence). V lost 5 bases, J lost 4 bases, and 11 bases lay in between. CDR3 length: 14 amino acids.

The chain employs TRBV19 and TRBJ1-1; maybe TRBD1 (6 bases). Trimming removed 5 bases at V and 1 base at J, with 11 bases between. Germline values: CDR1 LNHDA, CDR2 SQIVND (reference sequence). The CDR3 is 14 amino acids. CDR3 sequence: CASSRQGQNTEAFF. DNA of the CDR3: TGTGCCAGTAGTCGGCAGGGGCAGAACACTGAAGCTTTCTTT.

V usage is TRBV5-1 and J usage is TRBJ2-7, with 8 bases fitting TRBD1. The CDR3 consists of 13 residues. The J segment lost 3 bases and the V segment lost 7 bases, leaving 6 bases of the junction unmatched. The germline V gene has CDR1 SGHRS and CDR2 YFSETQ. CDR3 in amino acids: CASRRTGSYEQYF. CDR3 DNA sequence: TGCGCCAGCCGGCGGACAGGGAGCTACGAGCAGTACTTC.

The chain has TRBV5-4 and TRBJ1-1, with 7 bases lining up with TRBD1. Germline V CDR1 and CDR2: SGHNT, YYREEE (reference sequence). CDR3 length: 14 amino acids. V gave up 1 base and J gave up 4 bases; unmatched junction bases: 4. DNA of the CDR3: TGTGCCAGCAGCTTGAAGGGGGCCGGCACTGAAGCTTTCTTT. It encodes CASSLKGAGTEAFF.

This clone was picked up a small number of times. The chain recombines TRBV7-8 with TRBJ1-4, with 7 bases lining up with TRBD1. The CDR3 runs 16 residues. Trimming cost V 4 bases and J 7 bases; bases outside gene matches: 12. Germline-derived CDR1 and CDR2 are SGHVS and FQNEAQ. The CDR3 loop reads CASSSALTGVSEKLFF. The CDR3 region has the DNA TGTGCCAGCAGCTCGGCCCTCACAGGGGTTAGTGAAAAACTGTTTTTT. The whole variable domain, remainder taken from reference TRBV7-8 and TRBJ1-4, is GAGVSQSPRYKVAKRGQDVALRCDPISGHVSLFWYQQALGQGPEFLTYFQNEAQLDKSGLPSDRFFAERPEGSVSTLKIQRTQQEDSAVYLCASSSALTGVSEKLFFGSGTQLSVL.

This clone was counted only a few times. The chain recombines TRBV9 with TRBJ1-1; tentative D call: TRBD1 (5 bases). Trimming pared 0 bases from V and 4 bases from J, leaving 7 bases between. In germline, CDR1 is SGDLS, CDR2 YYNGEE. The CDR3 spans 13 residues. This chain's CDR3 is CASSVDQGTEAFF. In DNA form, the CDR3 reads TGTGCCAGCAGCGTAGACCAGGGCACTGAAGCTTTCTTT. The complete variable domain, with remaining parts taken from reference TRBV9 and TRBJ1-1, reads DSGVTQTPKHLITATGQRVTLRCSPRSGDLSVYWYQQSLDQGLQFLIQYYNGEERAKGNILERFSAQQFPDLHSELNLSSLELGDSALYFCASSVDQGTEAFFGQGTRLTVV.

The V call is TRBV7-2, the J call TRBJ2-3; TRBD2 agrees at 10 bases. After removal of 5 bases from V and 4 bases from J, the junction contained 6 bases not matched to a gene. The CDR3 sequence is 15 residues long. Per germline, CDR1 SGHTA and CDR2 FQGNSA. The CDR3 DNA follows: TGTGCCAGCAGCCCTCAGCGGGGGGGCTCAGATACGCAGTATTTT. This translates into CASSPQRGGSDTQYF.

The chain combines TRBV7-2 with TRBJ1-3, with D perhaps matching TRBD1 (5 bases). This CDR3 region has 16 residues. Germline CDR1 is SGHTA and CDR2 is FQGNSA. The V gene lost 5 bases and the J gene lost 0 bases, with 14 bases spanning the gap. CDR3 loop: CASSTGDGSSGNTIYF. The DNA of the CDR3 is TGTGCCAGCAGCACCGGGGACGGGAGCTCTGGAAACACCATATATTTT.

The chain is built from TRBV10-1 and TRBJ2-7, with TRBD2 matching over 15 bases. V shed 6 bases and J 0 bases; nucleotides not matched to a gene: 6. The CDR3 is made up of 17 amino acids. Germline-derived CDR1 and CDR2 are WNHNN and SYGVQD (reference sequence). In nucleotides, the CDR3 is TGCGCCAGCAGCCTCGGACTAGCGGGGGGGAGCTCCTACGAGCAGTACTTC. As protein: CASSLGLAGGSSYEQYF.

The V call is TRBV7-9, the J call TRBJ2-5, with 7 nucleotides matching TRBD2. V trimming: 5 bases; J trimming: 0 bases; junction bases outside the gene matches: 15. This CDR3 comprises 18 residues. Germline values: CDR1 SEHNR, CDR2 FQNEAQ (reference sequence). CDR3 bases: TGTGCCAGCAGCCCCCCCCGGGGGACTACCTCGAACCAAGAGACCCAGTACTTC. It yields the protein CASSPPRGTTSNQETQYF.

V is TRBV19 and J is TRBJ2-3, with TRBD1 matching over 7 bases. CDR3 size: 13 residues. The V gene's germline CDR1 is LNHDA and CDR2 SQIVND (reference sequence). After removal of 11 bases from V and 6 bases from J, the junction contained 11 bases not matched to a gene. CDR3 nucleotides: TGTGCCGTCCGGGACAGTTCAGTTGATACGCAGTATTTT. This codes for CAVRDSSVDTQYF. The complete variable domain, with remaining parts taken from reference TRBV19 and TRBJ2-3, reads DGGITQSPKYLFRKEGQNVTLSCEQNLNHDAMYWYRQDPGQGLRLIYYSQIVNDFQKGDIAEGYSVSREKKESFPLTVTSAQKNPTAFYLCAVRDSSVDTQYFGPGTRLTVL.

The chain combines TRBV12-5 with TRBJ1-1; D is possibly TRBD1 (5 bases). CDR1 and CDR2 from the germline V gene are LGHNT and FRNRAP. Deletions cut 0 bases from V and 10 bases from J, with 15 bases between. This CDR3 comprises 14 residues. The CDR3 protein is CASGLVGGRLGAFF. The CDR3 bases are TGTGCTAGTGGTTTGGTGGGGGGACGACTAGGAGCTTTCTTT.

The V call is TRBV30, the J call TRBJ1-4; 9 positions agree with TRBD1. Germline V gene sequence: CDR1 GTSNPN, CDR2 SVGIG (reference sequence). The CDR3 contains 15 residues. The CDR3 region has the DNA TGTGCTACCGGGACAGGGAGTGCCTTCGGAGAAAAACTGTTTTTT. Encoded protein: CATGTGSAFGEKLFF. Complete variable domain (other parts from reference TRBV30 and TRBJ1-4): SQTIHQWPATLVQPVGSPLSLECTVEGTSNPNLYWYRQAAGRGLQLLFYSVGIGQISSEVPQNLSASRPQDRQFILSSKKLLLSDSGFYLCATGTGSAFGEKLFFGSGTQLSVL.

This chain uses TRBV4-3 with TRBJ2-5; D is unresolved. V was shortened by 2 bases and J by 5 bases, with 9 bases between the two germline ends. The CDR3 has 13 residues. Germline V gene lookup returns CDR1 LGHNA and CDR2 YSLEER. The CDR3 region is CASSQSSEETQYF. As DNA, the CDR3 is TGCGCCAGCAGCCAAAGTTCGGAGGAGACCCAGTACTTC.

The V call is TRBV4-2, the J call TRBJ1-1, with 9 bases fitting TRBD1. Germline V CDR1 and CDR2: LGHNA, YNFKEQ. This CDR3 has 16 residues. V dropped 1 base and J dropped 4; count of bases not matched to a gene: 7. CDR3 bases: TGTGCCAGCAGCCAAGTGGGACAGGGCGGCGGCACTGAAGCTTTCTTT. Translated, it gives CASSQVGQGGGTEAFF.

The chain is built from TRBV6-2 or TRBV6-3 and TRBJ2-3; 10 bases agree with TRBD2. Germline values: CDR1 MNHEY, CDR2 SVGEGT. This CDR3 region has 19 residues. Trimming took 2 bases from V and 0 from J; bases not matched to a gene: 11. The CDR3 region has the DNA TGTGCCAGCAGTTACAGGCGGCTAGCGGGGGATACTAGCACAGATACGCAGTATTTT. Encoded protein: CASSYRRLAGDTSTDTQYF.

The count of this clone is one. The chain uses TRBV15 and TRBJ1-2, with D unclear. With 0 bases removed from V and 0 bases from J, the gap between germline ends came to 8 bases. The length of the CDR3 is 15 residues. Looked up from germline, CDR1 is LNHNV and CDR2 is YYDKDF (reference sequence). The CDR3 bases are TGTGCCACCAGCAGAGATCGGGTCCCTAACTATGGCTACACCTTC. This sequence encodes CATSRDRVPNYGYTF.

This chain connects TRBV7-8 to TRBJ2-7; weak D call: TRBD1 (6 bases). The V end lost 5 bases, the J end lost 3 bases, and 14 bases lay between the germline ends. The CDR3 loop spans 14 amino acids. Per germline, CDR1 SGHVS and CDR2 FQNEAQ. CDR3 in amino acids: CASSLEGQFYEQYF. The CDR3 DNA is TGTGCCAGCAGCCTAGAGGGACAATTCTACGAGCAGTACTTC.